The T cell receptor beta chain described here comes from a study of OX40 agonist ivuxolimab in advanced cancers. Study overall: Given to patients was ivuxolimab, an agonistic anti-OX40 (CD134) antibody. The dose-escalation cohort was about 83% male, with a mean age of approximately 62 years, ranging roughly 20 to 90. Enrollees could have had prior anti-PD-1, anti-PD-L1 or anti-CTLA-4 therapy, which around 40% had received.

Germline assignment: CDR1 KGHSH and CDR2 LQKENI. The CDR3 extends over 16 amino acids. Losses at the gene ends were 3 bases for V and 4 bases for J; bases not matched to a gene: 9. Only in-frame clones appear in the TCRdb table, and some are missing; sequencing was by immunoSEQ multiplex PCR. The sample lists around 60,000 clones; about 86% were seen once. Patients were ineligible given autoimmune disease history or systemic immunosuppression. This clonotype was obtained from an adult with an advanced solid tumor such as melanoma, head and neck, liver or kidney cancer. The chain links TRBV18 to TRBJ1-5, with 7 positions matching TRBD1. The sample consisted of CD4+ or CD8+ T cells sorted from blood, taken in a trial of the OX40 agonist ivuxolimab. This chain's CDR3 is CASSPVLQGRNQPQHF. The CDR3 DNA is TGTGCCAGCTCACCGGTCCTACAGGGGAGAAATCAGCCCCAGCATTTT.